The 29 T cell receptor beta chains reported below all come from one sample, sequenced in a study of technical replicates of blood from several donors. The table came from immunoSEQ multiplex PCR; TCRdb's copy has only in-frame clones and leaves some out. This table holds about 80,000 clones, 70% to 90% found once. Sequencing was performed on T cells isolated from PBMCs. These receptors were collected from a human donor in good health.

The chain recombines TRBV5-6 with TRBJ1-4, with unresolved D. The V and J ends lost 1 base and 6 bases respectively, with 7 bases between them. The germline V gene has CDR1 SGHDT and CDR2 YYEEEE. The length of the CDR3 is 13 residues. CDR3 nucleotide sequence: TGTGCCAGCAGCTTGACAGTATATGAAAAACTGTTTTTT. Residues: CASSLTVYEKLFF. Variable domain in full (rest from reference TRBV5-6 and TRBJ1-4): DAGVTQSPTHLIKTRGQQVTLRCSPKSGHDTVSWYQQALGQGPQFIFQYYEEEERQRGNFPDRFSGHQFPNYSSELNVNALLLGDSALYLCASSLTVYEKLFFGSGTQLSVL.

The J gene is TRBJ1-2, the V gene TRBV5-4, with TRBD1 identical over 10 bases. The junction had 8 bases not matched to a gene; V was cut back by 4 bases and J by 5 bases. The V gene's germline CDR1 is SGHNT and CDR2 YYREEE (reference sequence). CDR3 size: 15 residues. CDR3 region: CASSLRTGGRYGYTF. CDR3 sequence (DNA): TGTGCCAGCAGCCTCAGGACAGGGGGTCGGTATGGCTACACCTTC.

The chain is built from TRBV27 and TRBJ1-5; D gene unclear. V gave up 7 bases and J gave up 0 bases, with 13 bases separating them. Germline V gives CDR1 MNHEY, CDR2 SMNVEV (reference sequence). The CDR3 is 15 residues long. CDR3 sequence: CASKPDLNSNQPQHF. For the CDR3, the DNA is TGTGCCAGCAAACCAGACTTGAATAGCAATCAGCCCCAGCATTTT.

The CDR3 nucleotides read TGTGCCAGCAGCTCACAGGGAACTGACACTGAAGCTTTCTTT. Protein: CASSSQGTDTEAFF. V is TRBV7-9 and J is TRBJ1-1, with a possible D match to TRBD1 (6 bases). This CDR3 spans 14 amino acids. Between the trimmed V and J ends, which lost 4 bases and 3 bases, there was a span of 12 bases. From germline, CDR1 is SEHNR and CDR2 FQNEAQ (reference sequence).

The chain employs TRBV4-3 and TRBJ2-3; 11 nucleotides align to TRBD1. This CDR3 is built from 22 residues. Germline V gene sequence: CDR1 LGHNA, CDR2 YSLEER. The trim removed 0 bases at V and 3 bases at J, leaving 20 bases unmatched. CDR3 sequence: CASSQDLGQGAAYWVPTDTQYF. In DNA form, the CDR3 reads TGCGCCAGCAGCCAAGATTTAGGACAGGGGGCAGCTTATTGGGTTCCAACAGATACGCAGTATTTT.

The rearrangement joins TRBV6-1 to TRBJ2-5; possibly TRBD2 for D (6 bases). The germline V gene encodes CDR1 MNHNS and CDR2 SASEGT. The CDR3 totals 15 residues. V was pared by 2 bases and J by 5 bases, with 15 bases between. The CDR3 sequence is CASSELAGSWETQYF. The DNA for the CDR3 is TGTGCCAGCAGTGAACTGGCCGGGAGTTGGGAGACCCAGTACTTC.

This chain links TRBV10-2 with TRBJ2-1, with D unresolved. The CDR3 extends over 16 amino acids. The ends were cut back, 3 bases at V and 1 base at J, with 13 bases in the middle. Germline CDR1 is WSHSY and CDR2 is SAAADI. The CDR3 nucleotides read TGCGCCAGCAGTGACCCGGGTTCTGCGTCCTACAATGAGCAGTTCTTC. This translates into CASSDPGSASYNEQFF.

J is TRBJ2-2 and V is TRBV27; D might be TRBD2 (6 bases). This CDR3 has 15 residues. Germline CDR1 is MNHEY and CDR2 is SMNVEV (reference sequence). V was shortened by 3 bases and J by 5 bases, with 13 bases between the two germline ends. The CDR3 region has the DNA TGTGCCAGCAGTTTGTGGGGGGTACGGACCGGGGAGCTGTTTTTT. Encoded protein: CASSLWGVRTGELFF.

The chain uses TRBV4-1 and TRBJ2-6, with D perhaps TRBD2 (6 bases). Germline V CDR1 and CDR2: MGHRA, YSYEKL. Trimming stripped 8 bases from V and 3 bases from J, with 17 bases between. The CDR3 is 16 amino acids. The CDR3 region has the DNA TGCGCCAGCGCCAGAGGAGGGTTTCTTGGGGCCAACGTCCTGACTTTC. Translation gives CASARGGFLGANVLTF.

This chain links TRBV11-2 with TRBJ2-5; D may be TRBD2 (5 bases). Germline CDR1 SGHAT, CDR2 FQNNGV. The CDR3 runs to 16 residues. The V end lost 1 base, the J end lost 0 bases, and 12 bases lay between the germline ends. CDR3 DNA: TGTGCCAGCAGCTTAGGGGGAGTGCCCGACCAAGAGACCCAGTACTTC. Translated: CASSLGGVPDQETQYF.

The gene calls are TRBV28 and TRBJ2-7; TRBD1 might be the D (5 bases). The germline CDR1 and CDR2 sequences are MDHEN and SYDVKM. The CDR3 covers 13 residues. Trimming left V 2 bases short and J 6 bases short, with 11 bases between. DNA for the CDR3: TGTGCCAGCAGTTTAGGGGCAGGGTTCGAGCAGTACTTC. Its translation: CASSLGAGFEQYF.

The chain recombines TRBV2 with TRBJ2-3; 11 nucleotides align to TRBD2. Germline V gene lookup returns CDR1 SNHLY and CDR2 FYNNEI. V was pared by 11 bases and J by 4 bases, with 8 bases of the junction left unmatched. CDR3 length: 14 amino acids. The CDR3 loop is CAGDSGRDADTQYF. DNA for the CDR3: TGTGCCGGCGATAGCGGGAGGGACGCAGATACGCAGTATTTT.

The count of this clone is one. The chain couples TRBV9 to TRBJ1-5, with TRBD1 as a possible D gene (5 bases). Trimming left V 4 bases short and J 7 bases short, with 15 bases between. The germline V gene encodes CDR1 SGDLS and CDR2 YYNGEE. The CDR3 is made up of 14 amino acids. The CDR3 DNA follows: TGTGCCAGCAGCCCGCCAGGGTATAACCAGCCCCAGCATTTT. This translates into CASSPPGYNQPQHF.

The CDR3 loop reads CASYYNEQFF. Written as DNA, the CDR3 is TGTGCCAGCTATTACAATGAGCAGTTCTTC. This sequence joins TRBV2 and TRBJ2-1; no reliable D call. CDR1 SNHLY and CDR2 FYNNEI come from the germline V gene. Trimming took off 8 bases at V and 4 bases at J, with 3 bases between the two ends. This CDR3 has 10 amino acids.

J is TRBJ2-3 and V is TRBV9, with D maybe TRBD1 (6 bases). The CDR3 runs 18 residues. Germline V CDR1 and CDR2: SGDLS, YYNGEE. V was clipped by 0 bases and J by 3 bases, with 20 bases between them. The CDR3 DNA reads TGTGCCAGCAGCGTAGGTTCTCGGGCAGGGGTGTGGACAGATACGCAGTATTTT. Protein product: CASSVGSRAGVWTDTQYF.

In nucleotides, the CDR3 is TGTGCCACCAGCAGTATACTAGCGGGAGGGCCCGGGGAGCTGTTTTTT. Translating it yields CATSSILAGGPGELFF. V gene TRBV15 combines with J gene TRBJ2-2, with TRBD2 identical over 13 bases. This CDR3 is 16 amino acids long. Germline CDR1 LNHNV, CDR2 YYDKDF (reference sequence). J lost 6 bases, V lost 3 bases, and 4 bases had no gene match.

CDR3 residues: CASSQDRRDNYGYTF. The DNA of the CDR3 is TGCGCCAGCAGCCAGGACAGGAGGGATAACTATGGCTACACCTTC. The chain carries TRBV4-3 and TRBJ1-2, with 7 positions matching TRBD1. This CDR3 has 15 amino acids. The germline V gene has CDR1 LGHNA and CDR2 YSLEER. Trimming removed 3 bases from V and 1 base from J; junction bases left unmatched: 5.

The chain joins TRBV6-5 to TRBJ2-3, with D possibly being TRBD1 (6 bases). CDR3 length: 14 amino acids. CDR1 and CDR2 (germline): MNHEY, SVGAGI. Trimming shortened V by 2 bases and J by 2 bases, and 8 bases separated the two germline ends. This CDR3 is CASSYDRNTDTQYF. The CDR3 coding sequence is TGTGCCAGCAGTTACGACAGGAACACAGATACGCAGTATTTT.

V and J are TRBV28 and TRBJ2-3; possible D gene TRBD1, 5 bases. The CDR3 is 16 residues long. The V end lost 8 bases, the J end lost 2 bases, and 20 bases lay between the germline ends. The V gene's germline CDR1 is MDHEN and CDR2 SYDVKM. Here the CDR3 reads CASPPSTDRTTDTQYF. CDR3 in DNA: TGTGCCAGCCCACCTTCCACAGACAGAACCACAGATACGCAGTATTTT. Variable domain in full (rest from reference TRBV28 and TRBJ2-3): DVKVTQSSRYLVKRTGEKVFLECVQDMDHENMFWYRQDPGLGLRLIYFSYDVKMKEKGDIPEGYSVSREKKERFSLILESASTNQTSMYLCASPPSTDRTTDTQYFGPGTRLTVL.

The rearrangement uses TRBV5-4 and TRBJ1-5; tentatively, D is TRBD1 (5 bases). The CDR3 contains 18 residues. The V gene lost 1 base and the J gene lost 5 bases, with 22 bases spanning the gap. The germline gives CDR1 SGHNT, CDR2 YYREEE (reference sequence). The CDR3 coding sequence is TGTGCCAGCAGCTTGCCCTCAGGGCCCTCCTCCTTAGATCAGCCCCAGCATTTT. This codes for CASSLPSGPSSLDQPQHF.

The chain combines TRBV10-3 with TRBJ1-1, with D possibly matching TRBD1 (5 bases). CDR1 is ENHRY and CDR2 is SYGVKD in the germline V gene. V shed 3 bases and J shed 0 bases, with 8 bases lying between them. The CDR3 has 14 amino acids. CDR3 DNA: TGTGCCATCAGTGACGCGGGGGTGAACACTGAAGCTTTCTTT. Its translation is CAISDAGVNTEAFF.

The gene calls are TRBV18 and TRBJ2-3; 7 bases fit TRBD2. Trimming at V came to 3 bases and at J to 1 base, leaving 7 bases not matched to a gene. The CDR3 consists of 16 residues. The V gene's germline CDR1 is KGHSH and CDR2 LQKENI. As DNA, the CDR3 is TGTGCCAGCTCACCTGGCGTAGCGGGCGGCACAGATACGCAGTATTTT. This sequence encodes CASSPGVAGGTDTQYF. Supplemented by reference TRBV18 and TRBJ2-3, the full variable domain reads NAGVMQNPRHLVRRRGQEARLRCSPMKGHSHVYWYRQLPEEGLKFMVYLQKENIIDESGMPKERFSAEFPKEGPSILRIQQVVRGDSAAYFCASSPGVAGGTDTQYFGPGTRLTVL.

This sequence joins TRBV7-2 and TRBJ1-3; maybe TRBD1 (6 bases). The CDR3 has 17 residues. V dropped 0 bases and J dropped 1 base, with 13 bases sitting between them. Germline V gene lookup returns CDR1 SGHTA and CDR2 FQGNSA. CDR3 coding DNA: TGTGCCAGCAGCTTAGCGATCTCTAGGGGGTCTGGAAACACCATATATTTT. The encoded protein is CASSLAISRGSGNTIYF.

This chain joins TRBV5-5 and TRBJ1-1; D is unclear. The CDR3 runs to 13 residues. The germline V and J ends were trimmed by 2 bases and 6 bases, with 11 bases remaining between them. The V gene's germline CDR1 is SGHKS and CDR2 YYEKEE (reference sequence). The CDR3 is CASSLDPESEAFF. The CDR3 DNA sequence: TGTGCCAGCAGCTTAGATCCGGAGTCTGAAGCTTTCTTT. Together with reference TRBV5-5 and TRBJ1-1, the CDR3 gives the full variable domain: DAGVTQSPTHLIKTRGQQVTLRCSPISGHKSVSWYQQVLGQGPQFIFQYYEKEERGRGNFPDRFSARQFPNYSSELNVNALLLGDSALYLCASSLDPESEAFFGQGTRLTVV.

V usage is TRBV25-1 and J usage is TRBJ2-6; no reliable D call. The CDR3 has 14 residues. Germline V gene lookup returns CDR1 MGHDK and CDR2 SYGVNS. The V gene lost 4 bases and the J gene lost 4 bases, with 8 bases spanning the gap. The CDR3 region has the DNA TGTGCCAGCAGTGCCGGTCTCGGGGCCAACGTCCTGACTTTC. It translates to CASSAGLGANVLTF.

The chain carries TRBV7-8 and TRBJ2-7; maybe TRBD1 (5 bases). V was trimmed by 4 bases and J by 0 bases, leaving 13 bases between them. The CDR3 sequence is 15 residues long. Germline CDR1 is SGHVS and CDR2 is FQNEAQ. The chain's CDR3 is CASSSLGRNSYEQYF. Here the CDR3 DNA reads TGTGCCAGCAGCTCCTTGGGGCGGAACTCCTACGAGCAGTACTTC.

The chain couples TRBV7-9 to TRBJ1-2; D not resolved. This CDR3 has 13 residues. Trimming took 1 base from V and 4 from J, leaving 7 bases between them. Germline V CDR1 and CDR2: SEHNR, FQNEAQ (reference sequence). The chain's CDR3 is CASSLGLSYGYTF. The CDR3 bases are TGTGCCAGCAGCTTAGGTCTCTCCTATGGCTACACCTTC.

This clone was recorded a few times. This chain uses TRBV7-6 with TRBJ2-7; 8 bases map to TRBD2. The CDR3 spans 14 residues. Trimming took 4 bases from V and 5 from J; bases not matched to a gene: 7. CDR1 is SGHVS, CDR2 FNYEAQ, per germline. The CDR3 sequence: CASSSVAGIDEQYF. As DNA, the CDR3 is TGTGCCAGCAGCTCAGTAGCGGGAATCGACGAGCAGTACTTC.

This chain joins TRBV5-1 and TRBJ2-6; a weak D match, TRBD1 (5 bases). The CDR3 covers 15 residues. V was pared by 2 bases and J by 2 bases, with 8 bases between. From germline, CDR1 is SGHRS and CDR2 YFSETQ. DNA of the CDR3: TGCGCCAGCAGCTTCAGGGAAACTGGGGCCAACGTCCTGACTTTC. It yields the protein CASSFRETGANVLTF.